The 9 T cell receptor beta chains below were found in one sample sequenced in a study of vaccination and CD4 T cells after COVID-19. Cultured CD4+ T cells had their DNA profiled by the Oncomine TCR Beta short-read assay. TCRdb reanalysed the PCR reads using MiXCR and keeps one entry per CDR3 protein. The sample carries about 14,000 distinct CDR3 sequences, 55% to 75% recorded once. Treatment denoted: roughly nine-day PBMC culture with coronavirus spike peptide pools or control peptides (ViraFEST assay). The antigens for these receptors are not known. The sample consisted of CD4+ T cells from blood, cultured in vitro. Receptors originate from a human donor who had recovered from COVID-19.

The rearrangement joins TRBV9 to TRBJ2-2; 7 positions match TRBD1. This CDR3 is built from 15 residues. CDR1 and CDR2 (germline): SGDLS, YYNGEE. The J segment lost 3 bases and the V segment lost 3 bases, leaving 5 bases of the junction unmatched. This CDR3 is CASSETGLHTGELFF. CDR3 DNA: TGTGCCAGCAGCGAGACAGGGCTACACACCGGGGAGCTGTTTTTT.

This clonotype appeared a few times. The V and J genes are TRBV18 and TRBJ2-3; no reliable D call. This CDR3 comprises 14 residues. The germline V gene encodes CDR1 KGHSH and CDR2 LQKENI. Trimming left V 2 bases short and J 1 base short, with 7 bases between. Here the CDR3 reads CASSPGQGTDTQYF. The CDR3 DNA reads TGTGCCAGCTCACCAGGGCAGGGCACAGATACGCAGTATTTT.

This rearrangement joins TRBV27 to TRBJ1-1; 8 bases are shared with TRBD1. There are 17 residues in the CDR3. Germline lookup yields CDR1 MNHEY and CDR2 SMNVEV (reference sequence). J gave up 4 bases and V 6 bases, and 16 bases lay outside the gene matches. CDR3 loop: CASSTSRGRAAITEAFF. The DNA for the CDR3 is TGTGCCAGCAGCACTTCCAGGGGGCGGGCGGCAATCACTGAAGCTTTCTTT.

The rearrangement uses TRBV30 and TRBJ2-2; TRBD2 is a possible D gene (6 bases). In germline, CDR1 is GTSNPN, CDR2 SVGIG (reference sequence). V gave up 5 bases and J gave up 0 bases, with 10 bases separating them. The CDR3 loop spans 14 amino acids. The DNA of the CDR3 is TGTGCCTGGCAGACTAGGGCGAACACCGGGGAGCTGTTTTTT. This codes for CAWQTRANTGELFF.

The rearrangement links TRBV6-1 to TRBJ2-1; 7 bases agree with TRBD2. In germline, CDR1 is MNHNS, CDR2 SASEGT. Trimming at V came to 4 bases and at J to 0 bases, leaving 3 bases not matched to a gene. The CDR3 extends over 15 amino acids. Here the CDR3 reads CASSGLAASYNEQFF. DNA of the CDR3: TGTGCCAGCAGTGGTCTAGCGGCCTCCTACAATGAGCAGTTCTTC.

The chain carries TRBV20-1 and TRBJ1-5, with a weak D call TRBD1 (6 bases). This CDR3 is 15 amino acids long. With 1 base removed from V and 1 base from J, the gap between germline ends came to 11 bases. From germline, CDR1 is DFQATT and CDR2 SNEGSKA (reference sequence). In DNA form, the CDR3 reads TGCAGTGCTAGAGTGGGGACAACCAGCAATCAGCCCCAGCATTTT. Its translation: CSARVGTTSNQPQHF.

V gene TRBV7-9 combines with J gene TRBJ1-2; unclear D gene. Germline-derived CDR1 and CDR2 are SEHNR and FQNEAQ (reference sequence). CDR3 length equals 12 residues. Trimming took 2 bases from V and 8 from J, leaving 9 bases between them. CDR3 DNA: TGTGCCAGCAGCTTATCCGATGGGGGCTACACCTTC. Its protein product is CASSLSDGGYTF.

This clonotype was detected a few times. The chain has TRBV6-5 and TRBJ1-5, with D possibly matching TRBD1 (5 bases). Germline V gene data show CDR1 as MNHEY and CDR2 as SVGAGI. Trimming left V 3 bases short and J 6 bases short, with 9 bases between. CDR3 size: 13 residues. CDR3 amino acids: CASSYGGIQPQHF. The CDR3 DNA follows: TGTGCCAGCAGTTATGGGGGTATTCAGCCCCAGCATTTT.

This clonotype was seen a few times. The rearrangement uses TRBV2 and TRBJ2-5; D gene unclear. Germline CDR1 SNHLY, CDR2 FYNNEI. This CDR3 is built from 10 residues. V was pared by 1 base and J by 6 bases, with 0 bases between. CDR3 residues: CASSEETQYF. Here the CDR3 DNA reads TGTGCCAGCAGTGAAGAGACCCAGTACTTC.